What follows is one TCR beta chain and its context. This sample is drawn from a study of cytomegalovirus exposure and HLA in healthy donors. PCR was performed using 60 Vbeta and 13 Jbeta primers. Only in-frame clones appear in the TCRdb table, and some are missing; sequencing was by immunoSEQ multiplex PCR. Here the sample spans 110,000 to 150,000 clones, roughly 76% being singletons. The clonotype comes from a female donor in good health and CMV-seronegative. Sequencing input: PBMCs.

The CDR3 reads CASKRTGSNQPQHF. In DNA, the CDR3 is TGTGCCAGCAAACGGACTGGAAGCAATCAGCCCCAGCATTTT. The V gene is TRBV28, the J gene TRBJ1-5; D gene unclear. CDR3 size: 14 residues. Germline CDR1 is MDHEN and CDR2 is SYDVKM. Trimming pared 7 bases from V and 1 base from J, leaving 11 bases between.